These 27 T cell receptor beta chains came from one sample sequenced in a study of T cell clonotyping in hematopoietic cell transplantation. Measured with immunoSEQ multiplex PCR; TCRdb has only the in-frame clones, and not every one. The table shows around 9,000 clones, with 75% to 80% occurring only once. The source material was peripheral blood mononuclear cells, sampled 180 days after allogeneic stem cell transplant. The receptors were gathered from a female patient aged 50-59 years who had an allogeneic stem cell transplant from a related donor, so the T cells may come from the graft donor. Some clones in this sample may be carry-over from other donors' samples.

This clone was counted a few times. The chain combines TRBV18 with TRBJ1-6; D is undetermined. Trimming pared 3 bases from V and 3 bases from J, leaving 0 bases between. The CDR3 loop spans 12 amino acids. Germline V gene lookup returns CDR1 KGHSH and CDR2 LQKENI. The CDR3 protein is CASSPYNSPLHF. DNA for the CDR3: TGTGCCAGCTCACCCTATAATTCACCCCTCCACTTT.

The chain joins TRBV4-1 to TRBJ1-5; TRBD1 is a possible D gene (6 bases). The CDR3 consists of 15 residues. Per germline, CDR1 MGHRA and CDR2 YSYEKL. V was cut by 2 bases and J by 5 bases, with 13 bases left in between. The CDR3 nucleotides read TGCGCCAGCAGCCAAATGGGGGGGGCATATCAGCCCCAGCATTTT. Encoded protein: CASSQMGGAYQPQHF.

The chain is built from TRBV6-5 and TRBJ2-1, with 7 nucleotides matching TRBD2. Trimming cost V 6 bases and J 4 bases; bases outside gene matches: 9. This CDR3 has 15 amino acids. CDR1 is MNHEY and CDR2 is SVGAGI in the germline V gene. The CDR3 nucleotides are TGTGCCAGCAGATTCCGGGACTATCCTTACAATGAGCAGTTCTTC. This gives the protein CASRFRDYPYNEQFF.

The chain is built from TRBV12-5 and TRBJ1-5, with D maybe TRBD1 (5 bases). Trimming left V 1 base short and J 5 bases short, with 12 bases between. This CDR3 comprises 15 residues. In germline, CDR1 is LGHNT, CDR2 FRNRAP. The CDR3 spells CASGLGQGVYQPQHF. The CDR3 DNA is TGTGCTAGTGGTTTGGGGCAGGGTGTCTATCAGCCCCAGCATTTT.

This clone was observed a handful of times. The rearrangement links TRBV28 to TRBJ1-1, with D perhaps TRBD1 (5 bases). Germline loops: CDR1 MDHEN, CDR2 SYDVKM. Trimming removed 7 bases from V and 0 bases from J, with 12 bases in between. CDR3 length: 14 residues. CDR3 loop: CASTSGFVNTEAFF. In nucleotides, the CDR3 is TGTGCCAGCACCTCAGGGTTCGTGAACACTGAAGCTTTCTTT.

In this sample, this clone turned up a few times. The chain is built from TRBV7-2 and TRBJ1-1; a possible D gene is TRBD1 (5 bases). This CDR3 has 13 residues. Deletions cut 5 bases from V and 8 bases from J, with 15 bases between. Germline V gene data show CDR1 as SGHTA and CDR2 as FQGNSA. The CDR3 DNA reads as TGTGCCAGCAGCCTACGCGGAGCAGGGGAAGCTTTCTTT. Translated: CASSLRGAGEAFF.

J is TRBJ2-2 and V is TRBV5-1; maybe TRBD1 (5 bases). Germline CDR1 is SGHRS and CDR2 is YFSETQ. The CDR3 sequence is 16 residues long. V shed 0 bases and J shed 4 bases, with 13 bases lying between them. The DNA of the CDR3 is TGCGCCAGCAGCTTGGCGCCAGGGTCGGGCACCGGGGAGCTGTTTTTT. Protein sequence: CASSLAPGSGTGELFF.

V usage is TRBV5-1 and J usage is TRBJ1-4; a possible D gene is TRBD1 (5 bases). Germline V lookup: CDR1 SGHRS, CDR2 YFSETQ. CDR3 size: 15 residues. With 5 bases removed from V and 0 bases from J, the gap between germline ends came to 11 bases. In DNA form, the CDR3 reads TGCGCCAGCAGACCCGGGGCTCCAACTAATGAAAAACTGTTTTTT. This sequence encodes CASRPGAPTNEKLFF.

The V call is TRBV6-5, the J call TRBJ2-7, with TRBD1 matching over 7 bases. V lost 6 bases and J lost 9; bases outside the gene matches: 8. The CDR3 is 12 residues long. Per germline, CDR1 MNHEY and CDR2 SVGAGI. The CDR3 nucleotides read TGTGCCAGCAGGACAGGGTTCGGCGGGCAGTACTTC. Amino acid sequence: CASRTGFGGQYF.

The genes are TRBV27 and TRBJ1-2; 8 positions agree with TRBD1. V was pared by 5 bases and J by 3 bases, with 8 bases of the junction left unmatched. Germline V lookup: CDR1 MNHEY, CDR2 SMNVEV (reference sequence). This CDR3 region has 15 residues. The CDR3 loop is CASSLRQGRDYGYTF. Here the CDR3 DNA reads TGTGCCAGCAGTCTTAGACAGGGGAGAGACTATGGCTACACCTTC.

V is TRBV28 and J is TRBJ1-1, with D hard to call. The CDR3 loop spans 14 amino acids. Trimming removed 6 bases from V and 1 base from J, with 12 bases in between. Germline CDR1 reads MDHEN; CDR2 reads SYDVKM. The CDR3 nucleotides read TGTGCCAGCAGCCTCCCACCCCCGAACACTGAAGCTTTCTTT. It is translated as CASSLPPPNTEAFF.

The J gene is TRBJ1-6, the V gene TRBV6-6, with D possibly TRBD1 on 5 matching bases. Deletions cut 2 bases from V and 5 bases from J, with 7 bases between. The CDR3 contains 14 residues. Looked up from germline, CDR1 is MNHNY and CDR2 is SVGAGI (reference sequence). CDR3 nucleotide sequence: TGTGCCAGCAGTTACGGGGGGGATAATTCACCCCTCCACTTT. As protein: CASSYGGDNSPLHF.

The chain combines TRBV13 with TRBJ1-1, with D possibly being TRBD1 (5 bases). CDR3 length: 12 residues. The germline V gene has CDR1 PRHDT and CDR2 FYEKMQ (reference sequence). V lost 3 bases and J 7 bases, leaving 9 bases between the germline ends. The CDR3 here is CASSFEGLEAFF. The CDR3 bases are TGTGCCAGCAGCTTCGAGGGGCTTGAAGCTTTCTTT.

The J gene is TRBJ1-2, the V gene TRBV5-4; 9 positions agree with TRBD1. With V trimmed by 2 bases and J by 4 bases, 6 bases remained unmatched. This CDR3 is 15 amino acids long. The V gene's germline CDR1 is SGHNT and CDR2 YYREEE (reference sequence). CDR3 protein: CASSLTDRGIYGYTF. As DNA, the CDR3 is TGTGCCAGCAGCTTAACGGACAGGGGTATCTATGGCTACACCTTC.

By sample share, this clone is medium-sized. The V call is TRBV6-5, the J call TRBJ2-3; the D is unclear. Trimming shortened V by 5 bases and J by 10 bases, and 7 bases separated the two germline ends. CDR1 and CDR2 (germline): MNHEY, SVGAGI. The CDR3 extends over 10 amino acids. CDR3: CASSHAPQYF. CDR3 sequence (DNA): TGTGCCAGCAGTCACGCCCCGCAGTATTTT.

The rearrangement uses TRBV19 and TRBJ1-5, with D maybe TRBD1 (5 bases). V shed 7 bases and J shed 3 bases, with 13 bases lying between them. Per the germline V gene, CDR1 is LNHDA and CDR2 is SQIVND (reference sequence). The CDR3 is made up of 14 amino acids. The chain's CDR3 is CASTFQGPNQPQHF. As DNA, the CDR3 is TGTGCCAGTACGTTCCAGGGCCCCAATCAGCCCCAGCATTTT.

This clone was seen just once. The V call is TRBV30, the J call TRBJ1-2; TRBD1 is a possible D gene (6 bases). The CDR3 has 15 residues. Germline V gene data show CDR1 as GTSNPN and CDR2 as SVGIG (reference sequence). V dropped 1 base and J dropped 7 bases, with 19 bases sitting between them. CDR3 region: CAWSDGLGGRGGYTF. The CDR3, as DNA: TGTGCCTGGAGTGATGGGTTGGGGGGGCGCGGTGGCTACACCTTC.

This clone was detected only a few times. The chain couples TRBV28 to TRBJ1-2; D is possibly TRBD1 (6 bases). Germline values: CDR1 MDHEN, CDR2 SYDVKM. The CDR3 covers 13 residues. V was trimmed by 6 bases and J by 2 bases, leaving 10 bases between them. The CDR3 DNA reads TGTGCCAGCAGGCCTCAGGGGAACTATGGCTACACCTTC. Amino acid sequence: CASRPQGNYGYTF.

The chain links TRBV27 to TRBJ1-3; D not resolved. The germline V gene has CDR1 MNHEY and CDR2 SMNVEV (reference sequence). Trimming removed 7 bases from V and 4 bases from J, with 17 bases in between. The CDR3 consists of 15 residues. This CDR3 reads CASNSLGVKGNTIYF. The DNA of the CDR3 is TGTGCCAGCAATTCTCTGGGAGTTAAGGGAAACACCATATATTTT.

V gene TRBV2 combines with J gene TRBJ1-2; D not resolved. V gave up 5 bases and J gave up 3 bases, with 7 bases separating them. Germline V gene lookup returns CDR1 SNHLY and CDR2 FYNNEI. The CDR3 covers 12 residues. CDR3 residues: CASSRTDYGYTF. The CDR3, as DNA: TGTGCCAGCAGTAGGACGGACTATGGCTACACCTTC.

In DNA, the CDR3 is TGTGCCAGCAGCCAACACAAGAATGGGCCGTCAATCGGGCCCCAGCATTTT. This codes for CASSQHKNGPSIGPQHF. The V call is TRBV4-2, the J call TRBJ1-5, with D unresolved. CDR1 and CDR2 (germline): LGHNA, YNFKEQ. Deletions cut 2 bases from V and 9 bases from J, with 23 bases between. The CDR3 has 17 amino acids.

CDR3 sequence: CASSPTTSLPSYEQYF. For the CDR3, the DNA is TGTGCCAGCAGCCCTACGACTAGCCTTCCCTCCTACGAGCAGTACTTC. The V gene is TRBV11-3, the J gene TRBJ2-7; 7 bases fit TRBD2. With V trimmed by 5 bases and J by 0 bases, 10 bases remained unmatched. CDR1 is SGHNT and CDR2 is YENEEA in the germline V gene. The CDR3 is made up of 16 amino acids.

V usage is TRBV5-6 and J usage is TRBJ2-2; D not resolved. The CDR3 is 15 amino acids. Trimming removed 6 bases from V and 3 bases from J, with 15 bases in between. CDR1 is SGHDT and CDR2 is YYEEEE in the germline V gene. The CDR3 spells CASTREVGHTGELFF. The CDR3 bases are TGTGCCAGCACCCGAGAGGTTGGTCACACCGGGGAGCTGTTTTTT.

The chain employs TRBV7-9 and TRBJ2-3; D perhaps matches TRBD1 (5 bases). V was pared by 3 bases and J by 6 bases, with 7 bases between. Per germline, CDR1 SEHNR and CDR2 FQNEAQ (reference sequence). The length of the CDR3 is 12 residues. The CDR3 sequence is CASSLDTDTQYF. In nucleotides, the CDR3 is TGTGCCAGCAGCTTGGACACGGATACGCAGTATTTT.

J is TRBJ1-4 and V is TRBV7-2; no reliable D call. Trimming cost V 5 bases and J 7 bases, with 11 bases left between them. The length of the CDR3 is 13 residues. The germline V gene has CDR1 SGHTA and CDR2 FQGNSA. The CDR3 loop reads CASSPYFSEKLFF. In DNA form, the CDR3 reads TGTGCCAGCAGCCCGTACTTCTCTGAAAAACTGTTTTTT.

The chain employs TRBV28 and TRBJ1-5, with D possibly being TRBD1 (6 bases). With 3 bases removed from V and 3 bases from J, the gap between germline ends came to 9 bases. Germline CDR1 MDHEN, CDR2 SYDVKM. This CDR3 is built from 14 residues. CDR3 sequence reads: CASSLRGPNQPQHF. As DNA, the CDR3 is TGTGCCAGCAGTTTGCGGGGGCCCAATCAGCCCCAGCATTTT.

The rearrangement joins TRBV9 to TRBJ1-4; D call uncertain. This CDR3 spans 14 amino acids. The V and J ends lost 0 bases and 0 bases respectively, with 3 bases between them. Germline CDR1 and CDR2: SGDLS and YYNGEE. In DNA, the CDR3 is TGTGCCAGCAGCGTAGACGCAACTAATGAAAAACTGTTTTTT. It encodes CASSVDATNEKLFF.